The next 17 T cell receptor beta chains were all read from a single sample in a study of blood T cell repertoires in COVID-19. This table comes from immunoSEQ multiplex PCR, and its TCRdb copy is limited to in-frame clones, with some not included. Of about 160,000 clones listed, around four fifths are singletons. The source material was peripheral blood. The receptor set was obtained from a woman of 80 years or more with acute or convalescent COVID-19.

The chain recombines TRBV10-3 with TRBJ2-3, with D perhaps matching TRBD1 (5 bases). Germline values: CDR1 ENHRY, CDR2 SYGVKD. The CDR3 has 14 residues. V shed 3 bases and J shed 1 base, with 8 bases lying between them. In nucleotides, the CDR3 is TGTGCCATCAGTGACGGCAGGGGCACAGATACGCAGTATTTT. Its protein is CAISDGRGTDTQYF.

This clone was seen just once. The rearrangement joins TRBV5-1 to TRBJ2-2, with 8 bases lining up with TRBD2. Germline-derived CDR1 and CDR2 are SGHRS and YFSETQ. The CDR3 contains 14 residues. J was trimmed by 8 bases and V by 4 bases; bases with no gene match: 7. CDR3 nucleotide sequence: TGCGCCAGCAGCCCGGGACTAGTCTTGGGGGAGCTGTTTTTT. Its protein product is CASSPGLVLGELFF. Filled out from reference TRBV5-1 and TRBJ2-2, the complete variable domain reads KAGVTQTPRYLIKTRGQQVTLSCSPISGHRSVSWYQQTPGQGLQFLFEYFSETQRNKGNFPGRFSGRQFSNSRSEMNVSTLELGDSALYLCASSPGLVLGELFFGEGSRLTVL.

The rearrangement joins TRBV7-6 to TRBJ2-7; 10 bases fit TRBD1. Unmatched junction bases numbered 5, after V lost 3 bases and J lost 0 bases. Per germline, CDR1 SGHVS and CDR2 FNYEAQ. The CDR3 has 16 amino acids. The CDR3 reads CASSLGQGLGSYEQYF. CDR3 nucleotide sequence: TGTGCCAGCAGCTTGGGACAGGGGCTAGGCTCCTACGAGCAGTACTTC.

V gene TRBV30 combines with J gene TRBJ1-1, with D possibly being TRBD1 (5 bases). V was clipped by 2 bases and J by 0 bases, with 7 bases between them. This CDR3 comprises 13 residues. Germline values: CDR1 GTSNPN, CDR2 SVGIG (reference sequence). In nucleotides, the CDR3 is TGTGCCTGGAGTAGACAGCTGAACACTGAAGCTTTCTTT. It is translated as CAWSRQLNTEAFF.

CDR3 coding DNA: TGTGCCAGCAGCTTAGATCACGCAGGGGGCCTGAGCGAGCAGTACTTC. This gives the protein CASSLDHAGGLSEQYF. V gene TRBV7-2 combines with J gene TRBJ2-7; TRBD1 aligns across 8 bases. CDR3 size: 16 residues. Germline CDR1 reads SGHTA; CDR2 reads FQGNSA. V shed 1 base, J shed 6 bases, and the junction held 11 bases outside the gene matches.

This clone is a singleton in its sample. The genes are TRBV4-1 and TRBJ2-2; 9 nucleotides line up with TRBD2. There are 16 residues in the CDR3. The ends lost 8 bases at V and 1 base at J; junction bases unmatched: 8. Per the germline V gene, CDR1 is MGHRA and CDR2 is YSYEKL. The CDR3 here is CASGTVSGRNTGELFF. The CDR3 DNA reads TGCGCCAGCGGGACCGTTAGCGGGAGGAACACCGGGGAGCTGTTTTTT.

V usage is TRBV19 and J usage is TRBJ2-2; D ambiguous. This CDR3 spans 14 amino acids. The germline gives CDR1 LNHDA, CDR2 SQIVND (reference sequence). V lost 6 bases and J lost 6, with 14 bases in between. The CDR3 region is CASRFLVSAGELFF. CDR3 DNA sequence: TGTGCCAGTAGGTTCCTGGTATCGGCCGGGGAGCTGTTTTTT.

J is TRBJ2-3 and V is TRBV19; no clear D. Trimming stripped 5 bases from V and 2 bases from J, with 11 bases between. The germline gives CDR1 LNHDA, CDR2 SQIVND (reference sequence). The CDR3 loop spans 14 amino acids. Here the CDR3 DNA reads TGTGCCAGTAGTCCACTATCAGTCACAGATACGCAGTATTTT. It translates to CASSPLSVTDTQYF.

The V and J genes are TRBV9 and TRBJ2-3, with 7 nucleotides matching TRBD1. CDR1 is SGDLS, CDR2 YYNGEE, per germline. J was trimmed by 0 bases and V by 4 bases; bases with no gene match: 8. The CDR3 is 16 amino acids. CDR3 sequence (DNA): TGTGCCAGCAGCTCCCAAGGACAGGTTAGCACAGATACGCAGTATTTT. This gives the protein CASSSQGQVSTDTQYF.

This clone came up a few times. V is TRBV28 and J is TRBJ2-3, with 8 bases matching TRBD2. V lost 3 bases to trimming and J lost 2 bases; unmatched junction nucleotides: 10. Germline-derived CDR1 and CDR2 are MDHEN and SYDVKM. This CDR3 spans 17 amino acids. CDR3 amino acids: CASSLGHGRADTDTQYF. DNA of the CDR3: TGTGCCAGCAGTTTGGGACACGGGAGGGCCGACACAGATACGCAGTATTTT.

The rearrangement links TRBV5-1 to TRBJ1-2; no reliable D call. This CDR3 has 14 amino acids. The germline V and J ends were trimmed by 6 bases and 2 bases, with 14 bases remaining between them. The V gene's germline CDR1 is SGHRS and CDR2 YFSETQ. In DNA form, the CDR3 reads TGCGCCAGCACCCAACTCCCAGGCAACTATGGCTACACCTTC. This translates into CASTQLPGNYGYTF.

The chain employs TRBV28 and TRBJ2-1, with TRBD1 matching 9 bases. Trimming cost V 0 bases and J 6 bases; bases outside gene matches: 3. The CDR3 is 15 residues long. Germline values: CDR1 MDHEN, CDR2 SYDVKM. The CDR3 is CASSLWGQGINEQFF. For the CDR3, the DNA is TGTGCCAGCAGTTTATGGGGACAGGGCATCAATGAGCAGTTCTTC.

In its sample, this clone was seen many times. The genes are TRBV4-1 and TRBJ1-2; 10 bases match TRBD1. In germline, CDR1 is MGHRA, CDR2 YSYEKL. CDR3 length equals 15 residues. Trimming at V came to 4 bases and at J to 3 bases, leaving 5 bases not matched to a gene. CDR3 region: CASSPWTGGDYGYTF. In DNA form, the CDR3 reads TGCGCCAGCAGCCCTTGGACAGGGGGGGACTATGGCTACACCTTC.

This chain connects TRBV18 to TRBJ2-2; TRBD1 matches at 10 bases. This CDR3 comprises 15 residues. The junction had 3 bases not matched to a gene; V was cut back by 5 bases and J by 3 bases. CDR1 KGHSH and CDR2 LQKENI come from the germline V gene. The CDR3 spells CASSGTGADTGELFF. The CDR3 region has the DNA TGTGCCAGCTCAGGGACAGGGGCGGACACCGGGGAGCTGTTTTTT.

The genes are TRBV12-5 and TRBJ1-1; TRBD1 might be the D (6 bases). The CDR3 spans 15 residues. CDR1 and CDR2 (germline): LGHNT, FRNRAP. Trimming pared 5 bases from V and 0 bases from J, leaving 13 bases between. Here the CDR3 reads CASGPTGPMNTEAFF. CDR3 coding DNA: TGTGCTAGTGGTCCGACAGGTCCCATGAACACTGAAGCTTTCTTT.

The chain uses TRBV5-1 and TRBJ2-3; a possible D gene is TRBD2 (6 bases). Trimming cost V 6 bases and J 4 bases, with 15 bases left between them. This CDR3 has 14 amino acids. Per germline, CDR1 SGHRS and CDR2 YFSETQ. In DNA form, the CDR3 reads TGCGCCAGCACCCCGGGGGTGTCCGCAGATACGCAGTATTTT. Amino acids: CASTPGVSADTQYF.

The chain links TRBV18 to TRBJ1-3, with a possible D match to TRBD1 (5 bases). The CDR3 consists of 16 residues. The V and J ends lost 3 bases and 4 bases respectively, with 16 bases between them. Germline values: CDR1 KGHSH, CDR2 LQKENI. As DNA, the CDR3 is TGTGCCAGCTCACCTGGACAACTGGGGAAGGGAAACACCATATATTTT. This gives the protein CASSPGQLGKGNTIYF.